This TCR beta chain was obtained from a study of blood T cells in healthy people across ages. Overall study: Template switching recovered approximately one barcoded beta molecule for every two T cells.

The germline CDR1 and CDR2 sequences are SGHRS and YFSETQ. The CDR3 totals 15 residues. A second about 7 to 12 cycle PCR used barcoded and J-beta primers. From the 5' RACE reads, TCRdb called clonotypes with MiXCR, one entry per CDR3 protein. The data show 1.5 million to 2 million distinct CDR3 sequences, with 30% to 35% seen just once and over 9% held by the top ten. This TCR was recovered from a woman younger than 45 in good health. The specimen sequenced was blood. The chain has TRBV5-1 and TRBJ2-4; 8 positions agree with TRBD2. The better agreement between TRBJ2-7 and the DNA end casts doubt on the J call. CDR3 in DNA: TGCGCCAGCAGCCCAACCGGGACTAGATTCTACGAGCAGTACTTC. It yields the protein CASSPTGTRFYEQYF.